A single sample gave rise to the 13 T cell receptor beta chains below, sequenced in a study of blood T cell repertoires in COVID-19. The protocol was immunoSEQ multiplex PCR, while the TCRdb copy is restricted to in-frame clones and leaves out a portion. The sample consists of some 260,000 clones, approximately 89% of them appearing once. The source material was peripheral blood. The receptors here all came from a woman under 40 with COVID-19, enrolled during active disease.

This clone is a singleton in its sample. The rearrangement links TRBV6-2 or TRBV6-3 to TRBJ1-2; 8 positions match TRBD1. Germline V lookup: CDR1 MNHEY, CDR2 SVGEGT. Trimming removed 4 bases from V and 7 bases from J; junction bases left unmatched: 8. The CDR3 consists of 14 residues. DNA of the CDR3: TGTGCCAGCAGTTCAAATCAGGGGGCGCGTGGCTACACCTTC. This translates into CASSSNQGARGYTF.

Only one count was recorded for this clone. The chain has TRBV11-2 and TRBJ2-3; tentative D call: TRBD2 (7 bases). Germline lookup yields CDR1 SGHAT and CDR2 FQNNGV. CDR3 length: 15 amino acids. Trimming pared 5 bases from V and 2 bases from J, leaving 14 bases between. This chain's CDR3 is CASSTRRGATDTQYF. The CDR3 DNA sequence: TGTGCCAGCAGCACCCGCCGGGGGGCCACAGATACGCAGTATTTT.

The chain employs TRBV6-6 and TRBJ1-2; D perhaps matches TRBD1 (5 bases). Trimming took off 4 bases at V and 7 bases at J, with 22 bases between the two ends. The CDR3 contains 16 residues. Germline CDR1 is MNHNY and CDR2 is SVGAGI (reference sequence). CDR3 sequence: CASSFLDRTQPFGYTF. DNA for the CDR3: TGTGCCAGCAGTTTCCTTGACAGAACCCAGCCTTTTGGCTACACCTTC.

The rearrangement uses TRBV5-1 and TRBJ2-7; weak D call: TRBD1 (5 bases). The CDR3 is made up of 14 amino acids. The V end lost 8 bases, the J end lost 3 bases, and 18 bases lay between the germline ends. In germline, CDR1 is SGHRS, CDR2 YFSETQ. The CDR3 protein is CASSKEIGHYEQYF. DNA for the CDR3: TGCGCCAGTTCTAAGGAGATAGGACACTACGAGCAGTACTTC.

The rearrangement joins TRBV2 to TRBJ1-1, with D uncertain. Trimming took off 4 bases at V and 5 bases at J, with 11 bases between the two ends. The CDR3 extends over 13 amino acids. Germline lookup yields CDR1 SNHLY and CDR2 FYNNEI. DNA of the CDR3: TGTGCCAGCAGTGTCCACGGTGAGACTGAAGCTTTCTTT. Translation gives CASSVHGETEAFF.

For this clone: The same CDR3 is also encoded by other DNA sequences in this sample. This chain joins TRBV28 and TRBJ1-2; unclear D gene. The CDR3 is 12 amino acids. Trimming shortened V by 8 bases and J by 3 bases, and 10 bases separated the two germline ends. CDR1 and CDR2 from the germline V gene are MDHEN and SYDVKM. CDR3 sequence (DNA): TGTGCCAGCCGGTCCGGGGACTATGGCTACACCTTC. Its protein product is CASRSGDYGYTF.

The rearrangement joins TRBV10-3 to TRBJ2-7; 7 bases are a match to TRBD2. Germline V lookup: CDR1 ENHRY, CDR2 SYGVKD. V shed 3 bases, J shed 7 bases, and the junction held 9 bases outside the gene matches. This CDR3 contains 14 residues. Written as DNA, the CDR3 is TGTGCCATCAGTGAATCAGCGGGATCCCCAGAGCAGTACTTC. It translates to CAISESAGSPEQYF.

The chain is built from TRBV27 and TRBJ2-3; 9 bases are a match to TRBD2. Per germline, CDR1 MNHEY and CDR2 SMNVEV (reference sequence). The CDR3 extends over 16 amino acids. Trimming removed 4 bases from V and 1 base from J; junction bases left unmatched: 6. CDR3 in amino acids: CASSSLSGRGTDTQYF. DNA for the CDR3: TGTGCCAGCAGTTCCCTTAGCGGGAGAGGCACAGATACGCAGTATTTT.

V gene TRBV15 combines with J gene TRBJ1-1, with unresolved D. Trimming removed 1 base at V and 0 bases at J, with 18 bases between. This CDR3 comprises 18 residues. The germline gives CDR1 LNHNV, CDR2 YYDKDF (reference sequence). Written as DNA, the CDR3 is TGTGCCACCAGCAGAGTACCGGGGTCCATCTTTATGAACACTGAAGCTTTCTTT. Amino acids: CATSRVPGSIFMNTEAFF.

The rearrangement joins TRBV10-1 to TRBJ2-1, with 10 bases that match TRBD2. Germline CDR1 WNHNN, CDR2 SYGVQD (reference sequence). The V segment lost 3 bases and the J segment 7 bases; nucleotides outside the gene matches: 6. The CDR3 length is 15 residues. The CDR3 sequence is CASSEEREGQNEQFF. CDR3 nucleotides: TGCGCCAGCAGTGAAGAGCGGGAGGGCCAGAATGAGCAGTTCTTC.

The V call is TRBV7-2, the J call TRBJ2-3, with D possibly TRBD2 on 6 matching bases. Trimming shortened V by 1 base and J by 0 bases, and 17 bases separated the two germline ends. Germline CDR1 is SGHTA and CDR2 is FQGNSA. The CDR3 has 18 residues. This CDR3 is CASSLGLAHVPSTDTQYF. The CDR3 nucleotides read TGTGCCAGCAGCTTAGGCCTAGCGCACGTCCCGAGCACAGATACGCAGTATTTT.

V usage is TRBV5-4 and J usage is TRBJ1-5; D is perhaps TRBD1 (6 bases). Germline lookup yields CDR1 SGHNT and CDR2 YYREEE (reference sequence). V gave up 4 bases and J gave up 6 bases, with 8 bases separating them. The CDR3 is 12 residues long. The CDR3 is CASSTDSQPQHF. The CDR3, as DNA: TGTGCCAGCAGCACGGACAGTCAGCCCCAGCATTTT.

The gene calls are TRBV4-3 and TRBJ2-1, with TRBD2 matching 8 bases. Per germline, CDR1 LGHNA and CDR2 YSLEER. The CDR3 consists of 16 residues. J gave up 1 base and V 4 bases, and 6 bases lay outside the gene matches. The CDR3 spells CASSRISGASYNEQFF. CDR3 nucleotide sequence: TGCGCCAGCAGCCGAATTAGCGGGGCTTCCTACAATGAGCAGTTCTTC.